Included here is one T cell receptor beta chain sequence, with context. Its antigen is currently not known. Within one base of it there is no much larger clone, and no base qualities were kept. The immunoSEQ Assay, a bias-controlled multiplex PCR, was used to amplify TCRbeta CDR3 regions from genomic DNA. The authors' pipeline ran thus. Nucleated cell counts per sample were estimated from amplification of reference gene primers within the assay. To quantify the absolute abundance of each unique TCRbeta CDR3 rearrangement, sequence reads were collapsed and filtered. For each sample, productive Simpson clonality was calculated by taking the square root of Simpson's diversity index across productive rearrangements. TCRdb holds this immuneACCESS table with in-frame rearrangements only. Some clones are missing; in checked studies, unresolved V genes explain under half, and the rest has no known cause. That table gives V, J and clone size, and the DNA gave D and trimming. The table for this sample lists 75,000 to 85,000 clones; about 90% of them were counted only once. Roughly 46% of the sample goes to the ten largest clones.

Collaborating institutions collected whole blood in K2EDTA tubes following their own protocols. For TCRbeta analysis, collaborators shipped samples in one of three forms: frozen whole blood, isolated PBMCs, or DNA extracted from either of those sample types. In the germline V gene, CDR1 corresponds to SNHLY and CDR2 to FYNNEI. The CDR3 contains 14 residues, cysteine and phenylalanine counted. Just the 42-base CDR3 DNA is kept, in frame starting at base 1. Trimming takes 0 bases from V and 5 bases from J, and the germline ends sit 10 bases apart. The data belong to a study of blood T cell repertoires in COVID-19 (TCRdb year 2020). About the investigation overall: Samples covering the acute and convalescent phases of COVID-19 were provided by collaborators in the United States, Italy and Spain. The prospective study material was composed of cDNA or gDNA derived from T cells, B-cell-depleted T cells, or PBMCs. Deeply sampled blood TCRbeta repertoires from subjects exposed to, actively infected with, or recovered from COVID-19 were included in the dataset. A freely available public database, intended as a resource for researchers studying the immune response to SARS-CoV-2, is where the repertoires were released. Samples were obtained from the ongoing ImmuneRACE study (first 160 participants) and from 950 to 1,500 subjects provided by 6 global collaborators. Nearly every sample came with metadata listing a de-identified subject ID, COVID-19 status, age in years and sex. HLA class I and class II types, where available, came from metadata supplied by the sample provider rather than from assay-based typing. Study-level results and caveats: Clinical and demographic metadata were provided uncurated, with the amount varying by source and participant.

The source material was peripheral blood. The sequence was obtained from a human donor in a cohort sampled during active COVID-19. The rearrangement joined TRBV2 to TRBJ1-2; no D gene is confidently identified. The DNA sequence follows: TGTGCCAGCAGTGAAGCGGAAGACACATATGGCTACACCTTC. This gives the protein CASSEAEDTYGYTF.